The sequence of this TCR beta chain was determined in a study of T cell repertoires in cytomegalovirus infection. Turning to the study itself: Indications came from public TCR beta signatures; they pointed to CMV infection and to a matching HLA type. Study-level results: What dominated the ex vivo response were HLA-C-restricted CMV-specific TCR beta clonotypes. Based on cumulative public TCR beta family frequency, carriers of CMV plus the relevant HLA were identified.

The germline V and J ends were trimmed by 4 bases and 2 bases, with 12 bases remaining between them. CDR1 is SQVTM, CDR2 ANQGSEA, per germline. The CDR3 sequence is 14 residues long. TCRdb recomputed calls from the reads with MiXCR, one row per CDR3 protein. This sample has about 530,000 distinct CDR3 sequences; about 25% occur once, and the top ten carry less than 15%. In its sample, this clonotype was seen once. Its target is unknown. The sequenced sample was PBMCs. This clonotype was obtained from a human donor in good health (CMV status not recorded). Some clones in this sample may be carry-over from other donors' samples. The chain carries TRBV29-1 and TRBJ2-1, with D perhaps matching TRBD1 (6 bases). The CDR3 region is CSVAGVATYNEQFF. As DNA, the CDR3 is TGCAGCGTTGCAGGGGTCGCGACCTACAATGAGCAGTTCTTC.